A single sample gave rise to the 30 T cell receptor beta chains below, sequenced in a study of OX40 agonist ivuxolimab in advanced cancers. The method was immunoSEQ multiplex PCR; TCRdb's version includes in-frame clones alone and lacks a portion of them. The sample includes 66,000 or so clones, around 90% of them seen just once. The sample in question was CD4+ or CD8+ T cells sorted from blood, obtained in a trial of the OX40 agonist ivuxolimab. Receptors were obtained from an adult with an advanced solid tumor such as melanoma, head and neck, liver or kidney cancer.

The chain has TRBV11-1 and TRBJ2-5; D unresolved. The V and J ends lost 5 bases and 5 bases respectively, with 15 bases between them. This CDR3 spans 14 amino acids. CDR1 SGHAT and CDR2 FQDESV come from the germline V gene (reference sequence). The CDR3 DNA reads TGTGCCAGCAGCGCCACGCAAGAAGTGGAGACCCAGTACTTC. Translated: CASSATQEVETQYF.

V is TRBV5-8 and J is TRBJ2-3; the match to TRBD1 covers 8 bases. CDR3 size: 16 residues. J was trimmed by 2 bases and V by 5 bases; bases with no gene match: 10. Per the germline V gene, CDR1 is SGHTS and CDR2 is YDEGEE. The CDR3 here is CASRIGQGVPTDTQYF. Here the CDR3 DNA reads TGTGCCAGCAGGATCGGACAGGGAGTCCCCACAGATACGCAGTATTTT. The variable domain in full, completed from reference TRBV5-8 and TRBJ2-3, reads EAGVTQSPTHLIKTRGQQATLRCSPISGHTSVYWYQQALGLGLQFLLWYDEGEERNRGNFPPRFSGRQFPNYSSELNVNALELEDSALYLCASRIGQGVPTDTQYFGPGTRLTVL.

The V gene is TRBV7-9, the J gene TRBJ1-2; D may be TRBD1 (6 bases). CDR3 length equals 16 residues. Germline CDR1 reads SEHNR; CDR2 reads FQNEAQ (reference sequence). V lost 1 base and J 3 bases, leaving 15 bases between the germline ends. CDR3: CASSLDRAGAYYGYTF. CDR3 nucleotide sequence: TGTGCCAGCAGCTTAGACAGGGCGGGTGCTTACTATGGCTACACCTTC.

The chain links TRBV15 to TRBJ2-7; 10 nucleotides match TRBD1. The CDR3 spans 14 residues. The trim removed 4 bases at V and 3 bases at J, leaving 3 bases unmatched. Germline CDR1 LNHNV, CDR2 YYDKDF (reference sequence). The CDR3 is CATSTRTGGYEQYF. The CDR3 DNA is TGTGCCACCAGCACAAGGACAGGGGGCTACGAGCAGTACTTC.

This clone showed up just once. The V and J genes are TRBV6-5 and TRBJ2-5, with 11 positions matching TRBD2. The CDR3 is 15 residues long. Trimming cost V 0 bases and J 3 bases; bases outside gene matches: 0. Germline-derived CDR1 and CDR2 are MNHEY and SVGAGI. The CDR3 nucleotides are TGTGCCAGCAGTTACTCGACTAGCGGGAAAGAGACCCAGTACTTC. The encoded protein is CASSYSTSGKETQYF.

The chain's CDR3 is CASSASGATGDGYTF. The CDR3 nucleotides read TGCGCCAGCAGCGCGTCCGGGGCGACGGGGGATGGCTACACCTTC. V gene TRBV5-1 combines with J gene TRBJ1-2; possibly TRBD1 for D (5 bases). Trimming pared 4 bases from V and 6 bases from J, leaving 19 bases between. This CDR3 region has 15 residues. Germline-derived CDR1 and CDR2 are SGHRS and YFSETQ.

With regard to this clone: The germline gene is not matched at one end of the junction; a read error may be the cause. This specimen includes other DNA sequences encoding the same CDR3. This chain's CDR3 is CATSTRPPGPSAF. The CDR3 bases are TGTGCCACCAGCACTAGGCCCCCAGGGCCCAGTGCCTTC. The chain joins TRBV15 to TRBJ1-2; possibly TRBD1 for D (5 bases). The CDR3 loop spans 13 amino acids. Germline V gene lookup returns CDR1 LNHNV and CDR2 YYDKDF (reference sequence).

The rearrangement uses TRBV6-5 and TRBJ2-7, with 11 nucleotides matching TRBD2. CDR1 and CDR2 from the germline V gene are MNHEY and SVGAGI. The CDR3 contains 14 residues. V dropped 7 bases and J dropped 4; count of bases not matched to a gene: 6. CDR3 DNA: TGTGCCAGCATTCCGACTAGCGGGGTTTACGAGCAGTACTTC. This translates into CASIPTSGVYEQYF.

This chain connects TRBV2 to TRBJ2-1; 12 bases agree with TRBD2. Germline values: CDR1 SNHLY, CDR2 FYNNEI. V shed 7 bases and J 9 bases; nucleotides not matched to a gene: 7. This CDR3 comprises 14 residues. The chain's CDR3 is CASNRLAGVGEQFF. The CDR3 DNA reads TGTGCCAGCAATAGACTAGCGGGGGTGGGTGAGCAGTTCTTC. The variable domain in full, with the rest retrieved from reference TRBV2 and TRBJ2-1, is EPEVTQTPSHQVTQMGQEVILRCVPISNHLYFYWYRQILGQKVEFLVSFYNNEISEKSEIFDDQFSVERPDGSNFTLKIRSTKLEDSAMYFCASNRLAGVGEQFFGPGTRLTVL.

This chain uses TRBV7-2 with TRBJ2-7; TRBD2 matches at 9 bases. V dropped 5 bases and J dropped 3; count of bases not matched to a gene: 8. The CDR3 spans 15 residues. Germline lookup yields CDR1 SGHTA and CDR2 FQGNSA. Here the CDR3 DNA reads TGTGCCAGCAGCAAGACCGGGACTAGCAGCTACGAGCAGTACTTC. It translates to CASSKTGTSSYEQYF.

The rearrangement links TRBV6-1 to TRBJ2-3, with 11 bases identical to TRBD2. The junction had 4 bases not matched to a gene; V was cut back by 6 bases and J by 2 bases. This CDR3 comprises 15 residues. The germline gives CDR1 MNHNS, CDR2 SASEGT. CDR3 bases: TGTGCCAGCAGGCTACTAGCGGGGGTCACAGATACGCAGTATTTT. Residues: CASRLLAGVTDTQYF.

This rearrangement joins TRBV6-5 to TRBJ1-2; unclear D gene. CDR3 length: 14 residues. The V end lost 5 bases, the J end lost 0 bases, and 10 bases lay between the germline ends. Looked up from germline, CDR1 is MNHEY and CDR2 is SVGAGI. This chain's CDR3 is CASSARDPNYGYTF. The CDR3 region has the DNA TGTGCCAGCAGTGCCCGGGATCCTAACTATGGCTACACCTTC.

The V and J genes are TRBV28 and TRBJ2-7, with TRBD1 matching over 7 bases. After removal of 6 bases from V and 2 bases from J, the junction contained 4 bases not matched to a gene. In germline, CDR1 is MDHEN, CDR2 SYDVKM. CDR3 length equals 13 residues. Written as DNA, the CDR3 is TGTGCCAGCAGGGAAGGGACAGCCTACGAGCAGTACTTC. It codes for CASREGTAYEQYF.

The chain joins TRBV7-9 to TRBJ1-5, with D maybe TRBD1 (5 bases). This CDR3 contains 17 residues. Germline V gene data show CDR1 as SEHNR and CDR2 as FQNEAQ (reference sequence). The V end lost 3 bases, the J end lost 2 bases, and 17 bases lay between the germline ends. The CDR3 loop is CASSLTSLWGGNQPQHF. DNA for the CDR3: TGTGCCAGCAGCTTGACCTCCTTATGGGGGGGCAATCAGCCCCAGCATTTT.

The rearrangement uses TRBV5-1 and TRBJ2-1, with TRBD2 as a possible D gene (5 bases). V was clipped by 4 bases and J by 9 bases, with 14 bases between them. This CDR3 has 13 residues. The germline V gene encodes CDR1 SGHRS and CDR2 YFSETQ. The CDR3 reads CASSLATSGEQFF. CDR3 DNA: TGCGCCAGCAGCCTAGCCACGTCGGGTGAGCAGTTCTTC.

The chain joins TRBV28 to TRBJ1-5; D unclear. CDR1 is MDHEN and CDR2 is SYDVKM in the germline V gene. This CDR3 contains 15 residues. V was cut by 6 bases and J by 3 bases, with 15 bases left in between. CDR3 amino acids: CASSQGGTTNQPQHF. For the CDR3, the DNA is TGTGCCAGCAGCCAAGGAGGAACCACCAATCAGCCCCAGCATTTT.

The J gene is TRBJ2-1, the V gene TRBV5-6; D remains ambiguous. The germline V and J ends were trimmed by 4 bases and 4 bases, with 3 bases remaining between them. Germline CDR1 is SGHDT and CDR2 is YYEEEE. The CDR3 has 11 residues. This chain's CDR3 is CASSDYNEQFF. Here the CDR3 DNA reads TGTGCCAGCAGCGATTACAATGAGCAGTTCTTC.

This chain joins TRBV2 and TRBJ2-1; TRBD1 matches at 10 bases. This CDR3 spans 12 amino acids. Trimming at V came to 6 bases and at J to 7 bases, leaving 0 bases not matched to a gene. CDR1 and CDR2 from the germline V gene are SNHLY and FYNNEI. The CDR3 DNA reads TGTGCCAGCAGGGGACAGGGGAATGAGCAGTTCTTC. Its translation: CASRGQGNEQFF.

The chain couples TRBV30 to TRBJ1-2, with D perhaps TRBD1 (6 bases). The length of the CDR3 is 16 residues. V was clipped by 4 bases and J by 7 bases, with 25 bases between them. Germline-derived CDR1 and CDR2 are GTSNPN and SVGIG (reference sequence). This CDR3 is CAWTPGGGNPYAGYTF. CDR3 sequence (DNA): TGTGCCTGGACCCCGGGAGGGGGAAACCCATATGCTGGCTACACCTTC. Based on the CDR3 plus reference TRBV30 and TRBJ1-2, the full variable domain is SQTIHQWPATLVQPVGSPLSLECTVEGTSNPNLYWYRQAAGRGLQLLFYSVGIGQISSEVPQNLSASRPQDRQFILSSKKLLLSDSGFYLCAWTPGGGNPYAGYTFGSGTRLTVV.

The CDR3 here is CASSFDRDRGTDTQYF. The CDR3 DNA follows: TGTGCCAGCAGCTTTGATCGGGACAGGGGGACAGATACGCAGTATTTT. The chain has TRBV5-4 and TRBJ2-3; 11 bases line up with TRBD1. This CDR3 comprises 16 residues. Unmatched junction bases numbered 5, after V lost 2 bases and J lost 3 bases. Germline V gene lookup returns CDR1 SGHNT and CDR2 YYREEE (reference sequence). The whole variable domain, filled in from reference TRBV5-4 and TRBJ2-3, reads ETGVTQSPTHLIKTRGQQVTLRCSSQSGHNTVSWYQQALGQGPQFIFQYYREEENGRGNFPPRFSGLQFPNYSSELNVNALELDDSALYLCASSFDRDRGTDTQYFGPGTRLTVL.

The V and J genes are TRBV19 and TRBJ2-5; TRBD2 aligns across 8 bases. The CDR3 contains 13 residues. Looked up from germline, CDR1 is LNHDA and CDR2 is SQIVND (reference sequence). Trimming cost V 6 bases and J 5 bases; bases outside gene matches: 5. CDR3 in amino acids: CASSLGGGETQYF. In nucleotides, the CDR3 is TGTGCCAGTAGCCTCGGGGGGGGCGAGACCCAGTACTTC.

CDR3 sequence (DNA): TGTGCCAGCAGTGAATTGGGCTACGAGCAGTACTTC. This gives the protein CASSELGYEQYF. The chain recombines TRBV6-1 with TRBJ2-7, with no clear D. The CDR3 is 12 amino acids. Germline V gene data show CDR1 as MNHNS and CDR2 as SASEGT. Trimming removed 2 bases from V and 3 bases from J, with 5 bases in between.

The chain couples TRBV7-2 to TRBJ1-2; the match to TRBD1 covers 7 bases. The CDR3 covers 18 residues. Germline lookup yields CDR1 SGHTA and CDR2 FQGNSA. The V segment lost 0 bases and the J segment 5 bases; nucleotides outside the gene matches: 15. DNA of the CDR3: TGTGCCAGCAGCTTAGCGCGAGCAGACAGGGCCCTCACTTATGGCTACACCTTC. Its protein product is CASSLARADRALTYGYTF.

The V gene is TRBV11-2, the J gene TRBJ2-5; 7 nucleotides agree with TRBD2. Unmatched junction bases numbered 26, after V lost 5 bases and J lost 14 bases. CDR1 SGHAT and CDR2 FQNNGV come from the germline V gene. The CDR3 has 17 residues. The CDR3 loop reads CASSLGRLRSSGDDRYF. The CDR3 DNA sequence: TGTGCCAGCAGCCTAGGGAGATTGAGATCTAGCGGAGACGACCGATACTTC.

The CDR3 here is CASTPGGKTYEQYF. The CDR3 DNA follows: TGTGCCAGCACCCCCGGGGGGAAAACCTACGAGCAGTACTTC. The chain recombines TRBV28 with TRBJ2-7; 7 nucleotides match TRBD2. The germline V gene encodes CDR1 MDHEN and CDR2 SYDVKM. This CDR3 is built from 14 residues. V shed 7 bases, J shed 2 bases, and the junction held 8 bases outside the gene matches.

The CDR3: CASSIKQGSSYEQYF. In DNA, the CDR3 is TGTGCCAGTAGTATTAAACAGGGGAGCTCCTACGAGCAGTACTTC. This rearrangement joins TRBV19 to TRBJ2-7; TRBD1 matches 7 bases. The length of the CDR3 is 15 residues. V shed 3 bases, J shed 0 bases, and the junction held 5 bases outside the gene matches. Germline V gives CDR1 LNHDA, CDR2 SQIVND (reference sequence).

The rearrangement joins TRBV7-6 to TRBJ1-3, with D unclear. Looked up from germline, CDR1 is SGHVS and CDR2 is FNYEAQ. The V gene lost 1 base and the J gene lost 3 bases, with 7 bases spanning the gap. This CDR3 is 14 amino acids long. CDR3 in amino acids: CASSLGTVGNTIYF. CDR3 DNA: TGTGCCAGCAGCTTAGGGACGGTTGGAAACACCATATATTTT. Full variable domain (remainder filled in from reference TRBV7-6 and TRBJ1-3): GAGVSQSPRYKVTKRGQDVALRCDPISGHVSLYWYRQALGQGPEFLTYFNYEAQQDKSGLPNDRFSAERPEGSISTLTIQRTEQRDSAMYRCASSLGTVGNTIYFGEGSWLTVV.

This chain connects TRBV5-5 to TRBJ1-4; 7 bases fit TRBD1. This CDR3 comprises 16 residues. V was clipped by 4 bases and J by 5 bases; unmatched bases: 11. Germline CDR1 and CDR2: SGHKS and YYEKEE (reference sequence). This chain's CDR3 is CASSPTGQVQNEKLFF. The CDR3, as DNA: TGTGCCAGCAGCCCCACTGGACAGGTCCAAAATGAAAAACTGTTTTTT.

This clone was detected a few times. This rearrangement joins TRBV18 to TRBJ1-1; D is possibly TRBD1 (6 bases). The CDR3 sequence is 17 residues long. The V gene lost 5 bases and the J gene lost 5 bases, with 24 bases spanning the gap. Germline loops: CDR1 KGHSH, CDR2 LQKENI. The DNA of the CDR3 is TGTGCCAGCTCAACTGAGGCATATAGGACAGCGAGGACTGAAGCTTTCTTT. Translation: CASSTEAYRTARTEAFF.

The chain has TRBV19 and TRBJ2-2; 11 bases are shared with TRBD2. This CDR3 region has 18 residues. Germline trimming cut 6 bases from V and 1 base from J; bases unmatched to any gene: 10. Germline CDR1 and CDR2: LNHDA and SQIVND (reference sequence). This chain's CDR3 is CASSSKGLAAKNTGELFF. In DNA form, the CDR3 reads TGTGCCAGTAGCTCTAAGGGACTAGCGGCTAAGAACACCGGGGAGCTGTTTTTT. Together with reference TRBV19 and TRBJ2-2, the CDR3 gives the full variable domain: DGGITQSPKYLFRKEGQNVTLSCEQNLNHDAMYWYRQDPGQGLRLIYYSQIVNDFQKGDIAEGYSVSREKKESFPLTVTSAQKNPTAFYLCASSSKGLAAKNTGELFFGEGSRLTVL.